Judged by abundance, the clone carrying this T cell receptor (beta chain) is medium-sized. This sample stems from a study of metastatic and nonmetastatic thyroid tumors. Every patient was untreated before thyroid surgery. Original processing notes: In papillary thyroid cancer, a distant-metastasis classifier was built using CDR3 differences across clinicopathological groups. TCRdb recomputed clones from the PCR reads via MiXCR. The V and J calls were not made by the authors but by TCRdb's processing. The sample yields fewer than 25,000 clones, roughly 25% seen once. This sequence was found in a male donor with papillary thyroid cancer or a benign thyroid nodule (not recorded which). Some clones in this sample may be carry-over from other donors' samples. The specimen was blood.

CDR3 bases: TGCAGTGCTCTAATGTCCGCCCAGGTTTGGGGCTACACCTTC. Amino acids: CSALMSAQVWGYTF. V and J are TRBV20-1 and TRBJ1-2; D is ambiguous. The CDR3 extends over 14 amino acids. Germline-derived CDR1 and CDR2 are DFQATT and SNEGSKA (reference sequence). Between the trimmed V and J ends, which lost 5 bases and 8 bases, there was a span of 21 bases.